These T cell receptor beta chains were read from a single sample in a study of blood T cell repertoires in COVID-19. The table came from immunoSEQ multiplex PCR; TCRdb's copy has only in-frame clones and leaves some out. The table includes around 200,000 clones, 86% detected once. Sequencing was done on a sample of PBMCs or T cells enriched from blood (not recorded which). The receptors derive from a man aged 35 to 55 with acute COVID-19. Both conserved end residues are part of each CDR3. The D gene is left open where the match is weak. Not all rows give a size; the values are once, few, many and, for expanded clones, a class.

cdr3_length: 12
j_call: TRBJ2-7
d_call: NA
clone_size: NA
v_call: TRBV30
cdr3_aa: CAWSLQGTEQYF
cdr3_nt: TGTGCCTGGAGTTTACAGGGTACCGAGCAGTACTTC

cdr3_length: 15
j_call: TRBJ1-4
d_call: TRBD1
clone_size: NA
v_call: TRBV9
cdr3_aa: CASSAGQGAREKLFF
cdr3_nt: TGTGCCAGCAGCGCAGGACAGGGAGCTCGGGAAAAACTGTTTTTT

cdr3_length: 15
j_call: TRBJ2-1
d_call: TRBD2
clone_size: NA
v_call: TRBV11-2
cdr3_aa: CASSLGASGGHEQFF
cdr3_nt: TGTGCCAGCAGCTTAGGGGCTAGCGGGGGGCATGAGCAGTTCTTC

cdr3_length: 15
j_call: TRBJ1-1
d_call: NA
clone_size: NA
v_call: TRBV5-1
cdr3_aa: CASSRAPQRNTEAFF
cdr3_nt: TGCGCCAGCAGCCGAGCACCACAGAGAAACACTGAAGCTTTCTTT

cdr3_length: 14
j_call: TRBJ1-5
d_call: NA
clone_size: NA
v_call: TRBV18
cdr3_aa: CASSPRVANQPQHF
cdr3_nt: TGTGCCAGCTCACCCAGGGTAGCAAATCAGCCCCAGCATTTT

cdr3_length: 13
j_call: TRBJ2-2
d_call: NA
clone_size: NA
v_call: TRBV10-3
cdr3_aa: CASGVQGTGELFF
cdr3_nt: TGTGCCAGCGGGGTTCAGGGCACCGGGGAGCTGTTTTTT

cdr3_length: 16
j_call: TRBJ2-3
d_call: TRBD2
clone_size: NA
v_call: TRBV19
cdr3_aa: CASSIDTSGSADTQYF
cdr3_nt: TGTGCCAGTAGTATAGATACTAGCGGGAGTGCAGATACGCAGTATTTT

cdr3_length: 15
j_call: TRBJ2-7
d_call: NA
clone_size: once
v_call: TRBV2
cdr3_aa: CASSEATGRAYEQYF
cdr3_nt: TGTGCCAGCAGTGAAGCGACCGGAAGAGCGTACGAGCAGTACTTC

cdr3_length: 9
j_call: TRBJ1-2
d_call: NA
clone_size: few
v_call: TRBV24-1
cdr3_aa: CATSETVDF
cdr3_nt: TGTGCCACCTCGGAGACGGTGGATTTC

cdr3_length: 15
j_call: TRBJ2-7
d_call: NA
clone_size: NA
v_call: TRBV7-6
cdr3_aa: CASSLAPTGTYEQYF
cdr3_nt: TGTGCCAGCAGCTTAGCCCCGACAGGAACCTACGAGCAGTACTTC

cdr3_length: 13
j_call: TRBJ2-2
d_call: NA
clone_size: NA
v_call: TRBV30
cdr3_aa: CAWSLQFTGELFF
cdr3_nt: TGTGCCTGGAGTCTTCAGTTCACCGGGGAGCTGTTTTTT

cdr3_length: 15
j_call: TRBJ1-1
d_call: NA
clone_size: NA
v_call: TRBV7-8
cdr3_aa: CASSLGGRPDTEAFF
cdr3_nt: TGTGCCAGCAGCTTAGGGGGGCGCCCAGACACTGAAGCTTTCTTT

cdr3_length: 12
j_call: TRBJ2-5
d_call: TRBD2
clone_size: NA
v_call: TRBV28
cdr3_aa: CASTARLAGKYF
cdr3_nt: TGTGCCAGCACCGCACGACTAGCGGGGAAGTACTTC

cdr3_length: 13
j_call: TRBJ2-7
d_call: TRBD1
clone_size: NA
v_call: TRBV4-1
cdr3_aa: CASRQTGTYEQYF
cdr3_nt: TGCGCCAGCAGGCAGACAGGGACCTACGAGCAGTACTTC

cdr3_length: 14
j_call: TRBJ1-1
d_call: NA
clone_size: NA
v_call: TRBV5-4
cdr3_aa: CASSFRALNTEAFF
cdr3_nt: TGTGCCAGCAGCTTCCGAGCTCTGAACACTGAAGCTTTCTTT

cdr3_length: 15
j_call: TRBJ1-4
d_call: NA
clone_size: NA
v_call: TRBV2
cdr3_aa: CASTLIAGINEKLFF
cdr3_nt: TGTGCCAGCACTTTAATAGCAGGGATTAATGAAAAACTGTTTTTT

cdr3_length: 13
j_call: TRBJ2-5
d_call: NA
clone_size: NA
v_call: TRBV7-2
cdr3_aa: CASSLKGEETQYF
cdr3_nt: TGTGCCAGCAGCTTAAAGGGGGAAGAGACCCAGTACTTC

cdr3_length: 16
j_call: TRBJ1-3
d_call: NA
clone_size: NA
v_call: TRBV4-3
cdr3_aa: CASSQDNRGLGNTIYF
cdr3_nt: TGCGCCAGCAGCCAAGATAATCGCGGACTAGGAAACACCATATATTTT

cdr3_length: 16
j_call: TRBJ2-3
d_call: TRBD1
clone_size: NA
v_call: TRBV5-1
cdr3_aa: CASSSAGTGYQDTQYF
cdr3_nt: TGCGCCAGCAGCTCGGCCGGGACAGGGTATCAAGATACGCAGTATTTT

cdr3_length: 13
j_call: TRBJ1-2
d_call: TRBD1
clone_size: NA
v_call: TRBV7-9
cdr3_aa: CASSSRDRESYTF
cdr3_nt: TGTGCCAGCAGCTCCCGGGACAGGGAGAGCTACACCTTC

cdr3_length: 16
j_call: TRBJ2-3
d_call: TRBD2
clone_size: once
v_call: TRBV18
cdr3_aa: CASSPGGAASTDTQYF
cdr3_nt: TGTGCCAGCTCACCGGGAGGGGCGGCGAGCACAGATACGCAGTATTTT

cdr3_length: 17
j_call: TRBJ2-2
d_call: NA
clone_size: NA
v_call: TRBV9
cdr3_aa: CASSAPPVVANTGELFF
cdr3_nt: TGTGCCAGCAGCGCCCCTCCCGTAGTTGCGAACACCGGGGAGCTGTTTTTT

cdr3_length: 16
j_call: TRBJ2-5
d_call: TRBD2
clone_size: NA
v_call: TRBV24-1
cdr3_aa: CATGKEKLAGGETQYF
cdr3_nt: TGTGCCACCGGCAAGGAGAAACTAGCGGGAGGAGAGACCCAGTACTTC

cdr3_length: 13
j_call: TRBJ1-1
d_call: NA
clone_size: NA
v_call: TRBV9
cdr3_aa: CASSVVRDTEAFF
cdr3_nt: TGTGCCAGCAGCGTAGTACGGGACACTGAAGCTTTCTTT

cdr3_length: 16
j_call: TRBJ2-7
d_call: TRBD2
clone_size: NA
v_call: TRBV19
cdr3_aa: CASSIGLAGVRNEQYF
cdr3_nt: TGTGCCAGTAGTATTGGACTAGCGGGAGTTCGGAACGAGCAGTACTTC

cdr3_length: 15
j_call: TRBJ2-3
d_call: TRBD2
clone_size: NA
v_call: TRBV20-1
cdr3_aa: CSASKLARVGDTQYF
cdr3_nt: TGCAGTGCTAGTAAACTAGCGAGGGTTGGAGATACGCAGTATTTT

cdr3_length: 13
j_call: TRBJ2-5
d_call: TRBD1
clone_size: NA
v_call: TRBV9
cdr3_aa: CASSDGTGETQYF
cdr3_nt: TGTGCCAGCAGCGACGGGACAGGGGAGACCCAGTACTTC

cdr3_length: 13
j_call: TRBJ1-2
d_call: NA
clone_size: once
v_call: TRBV5-1
cdr3_aa: CASSQPGVYGYTF
cdr3_nt: TGCGCCAGCAGCCAACCAGGGGTCTATGGCTACACCTTC

cdr3_length: 13
j_call: TRBJ2-1
d_call: NA
clone_size: NA
v_call: TRBV5-4
cdr3_aa: CASSPGGYNEQFF
cdr3_nt: TGTGCCAGCAGCCCCGGGGGCTACAATGAGCAGTTCTTC